The 2 T cell receptor beta chains reported below all come from one sample, sequenced in a study of human T cells and chemical hapten exposure. The authors' total RNA extraction used unfractionated whole blood. TCRdb ran MiXCR on the 5' RACE reads and lists one entry per CDR3 protein. The repertoire holds 120,000 to 150,000 distinct CDR3 sequences, with over 3.5% as singletons. These receptors all come from a female donor in good health.

Many counts were recorded for this clonotype. The chain recombines TRBV20-1 with TRBJ1-1; possible D gene TRBD1, 5 bases. Germline V gene data show CDR1 as DFQATT and CDR2 as SNEGSKA (reference sequence). The CDR3 is 16 residues long. The germline V and J ends were trimmed by 0 bases and 0 bases, with 14 bases remaining between them. CDR3 bases: TGCAGTGCTAGAGATTCGGGGGGGGGGTTGAACACTGAAGCTTTCTTT. As protein: CSARDSGGGLNTEAFF.

This clonotype was found many times. The rearrangement joins TRBV12-3 or TRBV12-4 to TRBJ1-1, with TRBD1 matching over 7 bases. V shed 5 bases and J 2 bases; nucleotides not matched to a gene: 5. The CDR3 consists of 14 residues. The CDR3 bases are TGTGCCAGCAGTCCCAACAGGGGAAACACTGAAGCTTTCTTT. It yields the protein CASSPNRGNTEAFF.